Following are 5 T cell receptor beta chains from one sample sequenced in a study of sequential checkpoint blockade in melanoma. The treatment denotes: randomized to nivolumab then ipilimumab (arm A) or the reverse (arm B). Using immunoSEQ multiplex PCR, the repertoire was profiled, and TCRdb retains in-frame clones only, with some absent. The sample lists about 11,000 clones; 78% were seen once. Sample: CD8+ T cells sorted from blood (inferred from file names), taken from a patient given nivolumab and ipilimumab in sequence. The source is a human donor with melanoma.

This clone has just a few counts. This chain connects TRBV19 to TRBJ2-1; TRBD2 might be the D (5 bases). This CDR3 comprises 15 residues. Per the germline V gene, CDR1 is LNHDA and CDR2 is SQIVND (reference sequence). Between the trimmed V and J ends, which lost 5 bases and 3 bases, there was a span of 14 bases. The CDR3 loop reads CASSSRSGYYNEQFF. CDR3 nucleotides: TGTGCCAGTAGTTCACGCAGCGGCTACTACAATGAGCAGTTCTTC.

The V call is TRBV6-4, the J call TRBJ1-2; D is perhaps TRBD1 (5 bases). This CDR3 contains 14 residues. The ends were cut back, 3 bases at V and 7 bases at J, with 15 bases in the middle. Germline V gene sequence: CDR1 MRHNA, CDR2 SNTAGT. CDR3 sequence reads: CASSESPGKSGYTF. CDR3 nucleotide sequence: TGTGCCAGCAGTGAAAGTCCAGGGAAGAGTGGCTACACCTTC.

The gene calls are TRBV7-6 and TRBJ1-1; D may be TRBD1 (6 bases). CDR1 SGHVS and CDR2 FNYEAQ come from the germline V gene. Trimming pared 3 bases from V and 6 bases from J, leaving 20 bases between. The CDR3 sequence is 16 residues long. CDR3 sequence: CASSLKVDRYHAEAFF. The CDR3, as DNA: TGTGCCAGCAGCTTGAAGGTCGACAGGTACCACGCTGAAGCTTTCTTT.

The chain recombines TRBV6-1 with TRBJ2-3, with D possibly being TRBD2 (5 bases). V was pared by 0 bases and J by 2 bases, with 12 bases between. CDR3 length: 16 amino acids. CDR1 and CDR2 from the germline V gene are MNHNS and SASEGT. As DNA, the CDR3 is TGTGCCAGCAGTGAAGCGCTCACTAGTTTCACAGATACGCAGTATTTT. As protein: CASSEALTSFTDTQYF.

As regards this clone: Other DNA sequences within the sample encode an identical CDR3. The genes are TRBV19 and TRBJ2-1; 9 nucleotides align to TRBD2. Germline V lookup: CDR1 LNHDA, CDR2 SQIVND (reference sequence). The CDR3 runs 14 residues. V trimming: 3 bases; J trimming: 7 bases; junction bases outside the gene matches: 4. The CDR3 region has the DNA TGTGCCAGTAGTATTAGCGGGGGAAGGAATGAGCAGTTCTTC. It is translated as CASSISGGRNEQFF.